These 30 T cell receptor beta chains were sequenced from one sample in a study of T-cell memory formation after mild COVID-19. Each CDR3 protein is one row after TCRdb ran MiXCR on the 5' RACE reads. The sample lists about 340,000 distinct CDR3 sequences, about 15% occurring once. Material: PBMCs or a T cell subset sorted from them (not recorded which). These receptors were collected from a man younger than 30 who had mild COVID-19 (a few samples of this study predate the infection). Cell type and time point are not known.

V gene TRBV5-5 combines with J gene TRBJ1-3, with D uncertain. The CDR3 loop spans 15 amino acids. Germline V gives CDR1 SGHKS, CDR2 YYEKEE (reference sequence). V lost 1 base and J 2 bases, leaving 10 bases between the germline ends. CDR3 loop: CASSLLWTTGNTIYF. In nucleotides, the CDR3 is TGTGCCAGCAGCTTGCTGTGGACGACTGGAAACACCATATATTTT. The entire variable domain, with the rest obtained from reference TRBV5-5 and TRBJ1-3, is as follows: DAGVTQSPTHLIKTRGQQVTLRCSPISGHKSVSWYQQVLGQGPQFIFQYYEKEERGRGNFPDRFSARQFPNYSSELNVNALLLGDSALYLCASSLLWTTGNTIYFGEGSWLTVV.

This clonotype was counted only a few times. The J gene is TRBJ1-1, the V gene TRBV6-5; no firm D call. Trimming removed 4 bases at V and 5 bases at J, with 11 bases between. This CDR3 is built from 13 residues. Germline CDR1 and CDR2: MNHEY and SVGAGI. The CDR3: CASSWSTYTEAFF. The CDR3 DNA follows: TGTGCCAGCAGTTGGTCTACGTATACTGAAGCTTTCTTT.

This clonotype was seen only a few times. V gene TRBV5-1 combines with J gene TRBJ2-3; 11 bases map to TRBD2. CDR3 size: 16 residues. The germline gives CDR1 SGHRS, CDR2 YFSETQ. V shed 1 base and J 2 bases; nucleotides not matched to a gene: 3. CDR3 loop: CASSLSLAGVTDTQYF. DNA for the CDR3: TGCGCCAGCAGCTTGTCACTAGCGGGGGTCACAGATACGCAGTATTTT.

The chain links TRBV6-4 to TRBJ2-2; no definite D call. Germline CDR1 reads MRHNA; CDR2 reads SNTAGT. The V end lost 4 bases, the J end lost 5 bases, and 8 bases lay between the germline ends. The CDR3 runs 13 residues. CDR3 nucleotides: TGTGCCAGCAGTGCGCAACAGACCGGGGAGCTGTTTTTT. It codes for CASSAQQTGELFF.

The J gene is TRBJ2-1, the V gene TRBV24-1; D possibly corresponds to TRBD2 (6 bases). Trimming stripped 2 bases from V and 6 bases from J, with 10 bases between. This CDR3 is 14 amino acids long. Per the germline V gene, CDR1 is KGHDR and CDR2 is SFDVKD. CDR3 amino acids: CATSDSLSGNEQFF. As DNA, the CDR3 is TGTGCCACCAGTGATTCGCTTAGCGGCAATGAGCAGTTCTTC.

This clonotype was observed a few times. The CDR3 bases are TGTGCCAGCAAACGGCAGGGCGATGAAAAACTGTTTTTT. Protein: CASKRQGDEKLFF. This chain connects TRBV25-1 to TRBJ1-4; tentatively, D is TRBD1 (5 bases). Deletions cut 7 bases from V and 6 bases from J, with 12 bases between. CDR1 MGHDK and CDR2 SYGVNS come from the germline V gene. This CDR3 region has 13 residues. The whole variable domain, filled in from reference TRBV25-1 and TRBJ1-4, reads EADIYQTPRYLVIGTGKKITLECSQTMGHDKMYWYQQDPGMELHLIHYSYGVNSTEKGDLSSESTVSRIRTEHFPLTLESARPSHTSQYLCASKRQGDEKLFFGSGTQLSVL.

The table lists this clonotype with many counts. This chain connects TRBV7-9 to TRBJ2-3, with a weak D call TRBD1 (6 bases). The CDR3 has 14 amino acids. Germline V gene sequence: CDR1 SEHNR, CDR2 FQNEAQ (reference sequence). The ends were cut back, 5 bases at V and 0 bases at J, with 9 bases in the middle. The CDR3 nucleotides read TGTGCCAGCAGCCCCGGGACAAGCACAGATACGCAGTATTTT. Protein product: CASSPGTSTDTQYF.

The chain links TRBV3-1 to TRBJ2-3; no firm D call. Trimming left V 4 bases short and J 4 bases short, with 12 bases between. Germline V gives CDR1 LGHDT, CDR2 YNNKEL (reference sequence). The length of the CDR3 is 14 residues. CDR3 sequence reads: CASSPQVGPDTQYF. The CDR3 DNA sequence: TGTGCCAGCAGCCCCCAGGTGGGTCCAGATACGCAGTATTTT.

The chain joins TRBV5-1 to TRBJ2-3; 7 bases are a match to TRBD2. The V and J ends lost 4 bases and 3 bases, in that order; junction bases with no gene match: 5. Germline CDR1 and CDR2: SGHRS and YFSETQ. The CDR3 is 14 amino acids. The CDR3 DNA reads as TGCGCCAGCAGCCCGCGGGGGTGGACAGATACGCAGTATTTT. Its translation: CASSPRGWTDTQYF. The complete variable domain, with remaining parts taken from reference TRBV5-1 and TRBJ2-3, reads KAGVTQTPRYLIKTRGQQVTLSCSPISGHRSVSWYQQTPGQGLQFLFEYFSETQRNKGNFPGRFSGRQFSNSRSEMNVSTLELGDSALYLCASSPRGWTDTQYFGPGTRLTVL.

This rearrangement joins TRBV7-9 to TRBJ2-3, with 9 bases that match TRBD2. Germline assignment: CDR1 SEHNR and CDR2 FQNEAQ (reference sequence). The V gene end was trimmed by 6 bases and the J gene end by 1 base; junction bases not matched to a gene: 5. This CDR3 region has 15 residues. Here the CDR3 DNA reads TGTGCCAGCAGTACCGTAGCGGGAGGCACAGATACGCAGTATTTT. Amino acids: CASSTVAGGTDTQYF.

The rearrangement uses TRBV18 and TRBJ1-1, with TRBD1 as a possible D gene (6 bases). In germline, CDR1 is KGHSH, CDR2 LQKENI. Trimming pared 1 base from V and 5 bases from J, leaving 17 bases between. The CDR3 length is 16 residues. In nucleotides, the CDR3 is TGTGCCAGCTCACCACTTTACAGGGTGAAGGCTACTGAAGCTTTCTTT. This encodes CASSPLYRVKATEAFF.

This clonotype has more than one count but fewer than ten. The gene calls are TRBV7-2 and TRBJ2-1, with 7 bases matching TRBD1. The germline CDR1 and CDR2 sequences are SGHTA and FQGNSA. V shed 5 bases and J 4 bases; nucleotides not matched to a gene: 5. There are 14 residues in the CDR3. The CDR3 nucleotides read TGTGCCAGCAGCAGGACAGGAAAATACAATGAGCAGTTCTTC. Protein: CASSRTGKYNEQFF.

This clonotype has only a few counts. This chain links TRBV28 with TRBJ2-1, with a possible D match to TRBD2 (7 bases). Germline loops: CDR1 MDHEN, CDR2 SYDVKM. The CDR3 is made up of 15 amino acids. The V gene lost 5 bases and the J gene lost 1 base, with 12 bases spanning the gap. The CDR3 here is CASSAGAGSYNEQFF. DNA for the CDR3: TGTGCCAGCAGTGCGGGGGCAGGGTCCTACAATGAGCAGTTCTTC.

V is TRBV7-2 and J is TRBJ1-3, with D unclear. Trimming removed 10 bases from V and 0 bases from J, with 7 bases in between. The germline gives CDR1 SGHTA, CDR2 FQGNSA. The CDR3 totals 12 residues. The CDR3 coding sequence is TGTGCCAACATCGTCTCTGGAAACACCATATATTTT. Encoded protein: CANIVSGNTIYF.

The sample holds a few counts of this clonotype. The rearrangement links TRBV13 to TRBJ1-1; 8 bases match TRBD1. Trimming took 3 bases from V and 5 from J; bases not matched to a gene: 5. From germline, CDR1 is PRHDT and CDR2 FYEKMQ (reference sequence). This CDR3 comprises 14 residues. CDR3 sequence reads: CASSLDRVGTEAFF. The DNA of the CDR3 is TGTGCCAGCAGCTTGGACAGGGTAGGAACTGAAGCTTTCTTT. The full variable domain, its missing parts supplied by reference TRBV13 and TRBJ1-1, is AAGVIQSPRHLIKEKRETATLKCYPIPRHDTVYWYQQGPGQDPQFLISFYEKMQSDKGSIPDRFSAQQFSDYHSELNMSSLELGDSALYFCASSLDRVGTEAFFGQGTRLTVV.

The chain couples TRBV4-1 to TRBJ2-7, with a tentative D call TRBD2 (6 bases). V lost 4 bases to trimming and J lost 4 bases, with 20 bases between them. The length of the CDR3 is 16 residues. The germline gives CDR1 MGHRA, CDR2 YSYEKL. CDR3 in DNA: TGCGCCAGCAGCCCTAAAAGTAGACTAGGTGGGTACGAGCAGTACTTC. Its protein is CASSPKSRLGGYEQYF.

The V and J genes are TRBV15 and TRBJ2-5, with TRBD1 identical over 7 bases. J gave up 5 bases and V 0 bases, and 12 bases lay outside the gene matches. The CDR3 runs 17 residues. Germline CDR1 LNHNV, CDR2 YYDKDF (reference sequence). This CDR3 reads CATSRDVGTELMETQYF. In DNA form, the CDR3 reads TGTGCCACCAGCAGAGATGTTGGGACAGAACTCATGGAGACCCAGTACTTC.

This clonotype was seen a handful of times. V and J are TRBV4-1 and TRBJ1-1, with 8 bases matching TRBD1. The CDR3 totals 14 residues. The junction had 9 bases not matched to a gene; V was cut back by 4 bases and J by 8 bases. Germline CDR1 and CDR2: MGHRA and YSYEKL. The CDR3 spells CASSPPEWDREAFF. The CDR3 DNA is TGCGCCAGCAGCCCCCCTGAATGGGACAGGGAAGCTTTCTTT.

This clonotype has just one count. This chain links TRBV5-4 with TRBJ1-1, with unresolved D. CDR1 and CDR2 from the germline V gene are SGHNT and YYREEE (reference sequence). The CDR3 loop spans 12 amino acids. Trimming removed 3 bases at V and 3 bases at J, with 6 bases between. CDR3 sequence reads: CASSSVDTEAFF. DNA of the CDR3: TGTGCCAGCAGCTCGGTCGACACTGAAGCTTTCTTT.

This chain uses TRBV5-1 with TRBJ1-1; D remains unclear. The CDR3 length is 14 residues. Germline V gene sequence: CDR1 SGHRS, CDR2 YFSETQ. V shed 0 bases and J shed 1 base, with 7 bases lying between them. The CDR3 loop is CASSLGPTNTEAFF. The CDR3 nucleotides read TGCGCCAGCAGCTTGGGACCGACGAACACTGAAGCTTTCTTT.

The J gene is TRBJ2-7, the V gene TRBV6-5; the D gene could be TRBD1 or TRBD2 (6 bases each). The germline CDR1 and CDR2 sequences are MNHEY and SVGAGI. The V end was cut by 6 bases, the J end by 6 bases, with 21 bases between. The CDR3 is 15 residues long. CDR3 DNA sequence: TGTGCCAGCAGAAAGTCCGGGACGGGGGCGGGCGAGCAGTACGTC. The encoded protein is CASRKSGTGAGEQYV.

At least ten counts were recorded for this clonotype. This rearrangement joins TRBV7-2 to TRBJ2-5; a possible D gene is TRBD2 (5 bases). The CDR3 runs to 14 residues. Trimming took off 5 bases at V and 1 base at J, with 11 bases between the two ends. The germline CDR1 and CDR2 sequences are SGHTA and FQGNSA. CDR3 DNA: TGTGCCAGCAGCCCACGACTATCCCAAGAGACCCAGTACTTC. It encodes CASSPRLSQETQYF.

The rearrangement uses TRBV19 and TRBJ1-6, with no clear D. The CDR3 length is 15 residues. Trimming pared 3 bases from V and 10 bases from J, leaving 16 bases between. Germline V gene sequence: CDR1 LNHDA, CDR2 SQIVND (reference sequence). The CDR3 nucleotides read TGTGCCAGTAGTATCGCTGGAGGAGGAGACTCACCCCTCCACTTT. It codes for CASSIAGGGDSPLHF.

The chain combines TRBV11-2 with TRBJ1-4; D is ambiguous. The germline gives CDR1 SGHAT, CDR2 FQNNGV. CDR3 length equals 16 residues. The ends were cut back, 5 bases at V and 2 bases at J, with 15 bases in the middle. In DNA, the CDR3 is TGTGCCAGCAGCCCAATCACCTGGAGGACTAATGAAAAACTGTTTTTT. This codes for CASSPITWRTNEKLFF.

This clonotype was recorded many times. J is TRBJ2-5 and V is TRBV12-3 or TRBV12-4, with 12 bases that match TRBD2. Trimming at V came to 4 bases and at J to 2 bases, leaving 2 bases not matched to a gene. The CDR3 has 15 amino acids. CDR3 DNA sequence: TGTGCCAGCAGTTCGACTAGCGGGGGACAAGAGACCCAGTACTTC. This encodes CASSSTSGGQETQYF.

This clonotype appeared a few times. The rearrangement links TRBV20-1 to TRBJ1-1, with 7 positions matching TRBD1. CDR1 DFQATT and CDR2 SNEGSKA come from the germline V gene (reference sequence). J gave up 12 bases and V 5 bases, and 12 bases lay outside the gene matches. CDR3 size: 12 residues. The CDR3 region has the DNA TGCAGTGCTGGGGGACAGTTGAGCCATCCTTTCTTT. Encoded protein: CSAGGQLSHPFF.

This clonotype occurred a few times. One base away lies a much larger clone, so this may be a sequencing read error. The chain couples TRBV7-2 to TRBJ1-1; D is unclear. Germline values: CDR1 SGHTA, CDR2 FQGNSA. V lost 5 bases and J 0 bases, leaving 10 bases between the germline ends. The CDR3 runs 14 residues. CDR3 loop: CASSPRTVNTEAFF. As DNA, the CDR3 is TGTGCCAGCAGCCCCCGGACGGTGAACACTGAAGCTTTCTTT.

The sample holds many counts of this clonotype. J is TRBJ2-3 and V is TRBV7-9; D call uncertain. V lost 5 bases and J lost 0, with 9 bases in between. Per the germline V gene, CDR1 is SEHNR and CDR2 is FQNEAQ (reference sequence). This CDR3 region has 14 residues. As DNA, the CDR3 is TGTGCCAGCAGCCTATTCGAAAGCACAGATACGCAGTATTTT. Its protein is CASSLFESTDTQYF.

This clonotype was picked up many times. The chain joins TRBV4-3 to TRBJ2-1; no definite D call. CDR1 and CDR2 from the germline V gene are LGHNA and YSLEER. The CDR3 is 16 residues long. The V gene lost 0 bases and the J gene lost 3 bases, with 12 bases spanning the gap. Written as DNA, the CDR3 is TGCGCCAGCAGCCAAGATCTATGGGCTAGCTACAATGAGCAGTTCTTC. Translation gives CASSQDLWASYNEQFF.

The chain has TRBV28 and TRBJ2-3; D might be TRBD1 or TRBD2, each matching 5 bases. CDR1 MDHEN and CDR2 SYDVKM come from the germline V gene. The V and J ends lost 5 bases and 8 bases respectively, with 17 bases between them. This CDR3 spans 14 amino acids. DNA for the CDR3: TGTGCCAGCAGTGCCGGGACGGCCTTCGGTACGCAGTATTTT. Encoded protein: CASSAGTAFGTQYF.